This T cell receptor beta chain originates from a study of shared clonotypes between healthy human individuals. Germline CDR1 and CDR2: LNHDA and SQIVND (reference sequence). Trimming removed 7 bases from V and 0 bases from J; junction bases left unmatched: 12. There are 18 residues in the CDR3. The data were produced by immunoSEQ multiplex PCR, yet TCRdb's version contains in-frame clones alone and is incomplete. The table records some 2,000,000 clones, approximately 95% of them present only once. This chain joins TRBV19 and TRBJ2-2; 9 bases align to TRBD2. This TCR came from a man aged 18 to 29 in good health. Source material: naive CD4+ T cells sorted from blood. Regarding subset: CD45RA+ positively selected. The CDR3 reads CASISQREAYANTGELFF. The CDR3 DNA is TGTGCCAGTATCAGCCAGCGGGAGGCCTATGCGAACACCGGGGAGCTGTTTTTT.